This T cell receptor (beta chain) was recorded in a study of T-cell memory formation after mild COVID-19. The study's findings and limits: CD4/CD8 balance held among clones contracting day 15 to 85, and later expanders leaned CD4+.

Germline CDR1 SEHNR, CDR2 FQNEAQ (reference sequence). Trimming shortened V by 0 bases and J by 0 bases, and 9 bases separated the two germline ends. The CDR3 has 15 residues. Each CDR3 protein gets one entry after TCRdb re-called the 5' RACE reads with MiXCR. The table records fewer than 550,000 distinct CDR3 sequences, over 15% of them present only once. Comments on this clonotype: Antigen: not known.

This receptor was identified in an adult woman who had mild COVID-19 (a few samples of this study predate the infection). Cell type and time point are not known. The sample was PBMCs or a T cell subset sorted from them (not recorded which). The chain combines TRBV7-9 with TRBJ2-7; D ambiguous. CDR3 nucleotides: TGTGCCAGCAGCTTAGCAACCGGAATCTCCTACGAGCAGTACTTC. Its translation is CASSLATGISYEQYF.